This TCR beta chain is from a study of blood T cell repertoires in COVID-19. As for the study in general: From T cells, B-cell-depleted T cells, or PBMCs came the material, which was cDNA or gDNA.

V shed 3 bases, J shed 3 bases, and the junction held 5 bases outside the gene matches. CDR3 length: 14 amino acids. Germline V CDR1 and CDR2: GTSNPN, SVGIG (reference sequence). Per the original data handling: Amplification of reference gene primers was used by the study to estimate nucleated cell counts. Produced via immunoSEQ multiplex PCR; TCRdb's table is partial and in-frame only. V, J and clone size reflect that table, while D and trimming were determined from the DNA. The sample consists of approximately 280,000 clones, approximately 81% of them appearing once. Donors were grouped by their self-reported clinical history.

Sequenced: PBMCs or T cells enriched from blood (not recorded which). The chain has TRBV30 and TRBJ2-3, with TRBD1 identical over 8 bases. The clonotype comes from a woman aged 50 to 60 who had recovered from COVID-19. CDR3 coding DNA: TGTGCCTGGAGGGCAGGGGGCGGGACAGATACGCAGTATTTT. This codes for CAWRAGGGTDTQYF.